This TCR beta chain stems from a study of CD8 T cells in Susac syndrome (dated 2019 in TCRdb). In terms of the full investigation: Of the Susac syndrome patients who were sequenced, about six had clinically active disease and roughly 8 were in clinical remission. At the time of blood withdrawal, Susac syndrome patients were either therapy-naive, taking corticosteroids (with some also receiving IVIg), or on IVIg alone. Repertoire sequencing was used to test whether CD8+ T cell activation and differentiation in Susac syndrome was antigen driven.

Results the study describes overall, beyond this receptor: No clonal expansion was detected in the CD4+ T cell repertoire of Susac syndrome patients. The number of individuals in the TCR sequencing and HLA analysis was recognized as being relatively small.

RNA was extracted with the RNeasy kit and roughly 0.5 to 1 ug was reverse transcribed using random hexamers. TCR beta CDR3 regions were amplified with the immunoSEQ multiplex PCR assay covering 54 Vbeta and 13 Jbeta segments. PCR amplification bias was corrected by using a synthetic template baseline for primer optimization and computational correction. The original pipeline was this. Reads were annotated to V, D and J genes according to IMGT and were analyzed with immunoSEQ Analyzer, with only productive sequences retained. To calculate clonality, Shannon entropy was normalized by log2 of the number of productive unique sequences and then subtracted from one. For each patient and control, public and private clones were evaluated among the 100 most prevalent clones. A clone was defined as Susac-specific if it was absent from the healthy and MS cohorts, from 1052 published viral clones and from other ImmuneACCESS disease sequences. TCRdb ran its own pipeline on the public reads, namely fastp trimming at Q25 and MiXCR clone calling, and kept in-frame beta chains. Entries that share a CDR3 protein sequence are merged under the most common genes and DNA. TCRdb's processing, not the authors' own work, is the source of the V and J calls. This sample lists about 180,000 distinct CDR3 sequences; 94% were detected once. The ten biggest clones cover 0.12% of the sample.

The CDR3 runs 16 amino acids, cysteine and phenylalanine included. The sequence is cut down to CDR3 DNA, 48 bases in frame from base 1. Trimming accounts for 3 bases at V and 5 bases at J, while the number of junction bases matched to no gene is 8. For CDR1 and CDR2, the germline V gene (reference sequence) lists PRHDT and FYEKMQ. Peripheral blood CD8+ and CD4+ T cells from healthy donors, Susac syndrome patients and multiple sclerosis patients were profiled by high-throughput TCR beta sequencing. The Susac syndrome patients fulfilled recently defined diagnostic criteria for either definite or probable disease. Bulk CD8+ and CD4+ T cells were purified magnetically by negative isolation, whereas CD8+ TEMRA cells were enriched by FACS. Blood was drawn into EDTA tubes, processed within 24 hours, and PBMCs were isolated by density gradient centrifugation. PBMCs destined for TCR sequencing were cryopreserved in liquid nitrogen and later thawed in a 37 °C water bath. A purity of at least 90% was achieved for sorted or isolated CD4+, CD8+ and CD8+ TEMRA cells.

About this clonotype: Which antigen it targets is not known. No quality values exist for individual bases; no much larger clone is one base distant.

The sample was CD4+ T cells from PBMCs. The chain joins TRBV13 to TRBJ2-7, with 12 middle bases fitting TRBD2. This TCR was sampled from a human donor with Susac syndrome. The DNA is as follows: TGTGCCAGCAGCTTTACCCCGACTAGCGGGGGTCACGAGCAGTACTTC. Its protein product is CASSFTPTSGGHEQYF.